Following are 25 T cell receptor beta chains from one sample sequenced in a study of patients and donors after allogeneic stem cell transplantation. Using its own MiXCR run on the RT-PCR reads, TCRdb lists one record per CDR3 protein. The sample yields roughly 40,000 distinct CDR3 sequences, roughly 30% seen once. Sample: blood, either unsorted or a sorted T cell fraction (not recorded which). The receptor source for this set is a human donor who was either an allogeneic HSCT recipient or a stem cell or donor lymphocyte infusion donor (not recorded which). It is not recorded whose cells these are; they may come from a transplant donor.

This clonotype was observed a few times. The CDR3 spells CAIRDRPARGEKLFF. CDR3 nucleotides: TGTGCCATCCGGGACAGGCCTGCCCGTGGTGAAAAACTGTTTTTT. The chain joins TRBV7-9 to TRBJ1-4; 8 positions agree with TRBD1. The CDR3 totals 15 residues. Germline V gene sequence: CDR1 SEHNR, CDR2 FQNEAQ (reference sequence). V shed 10 bases and J 7 bases; nucleotides not matched to a gene: 14.

There are a few counts of this clonotype. The chain uses TRBV6-5 and TRBJ2-2; D is uncertain. The CDR3 has 13 amino acids. The germline V gene has CDR1 MNHEY and CDR2 SVGAGI. V lost 1 base and J lost 5, with 5 bases in between. CDR3 region: CASSYFGTGELFF. The CDR3 DNA sequence: TGTGCCAGCAGTTACTTCGGGACCGGGGAGCTGTTTTTT.

The chain employs TRBV7-2 and TRBJ1-5; 7 positions agree with TRBD1. The V and J ends lost 1 base and 7 bases, in that order; junction bases with no gene match: 4. The CDR3 runs 14 residues. Germline values: CDR1 SGHTA, CDR2 FQGNSA. The CDR3 loop is CASSLGQGVQPQHF. The CDR3 DNA is TGTGCCAGCAGCTTAGGACAGGGTGTACAGCCCCAGCATTTT.

This clonotype has only one observation. The chain recombines TRBV5-5 with TRBJ2-5; unclear D gene. With 3 bases removed from V and 2 bases from J, the gap between germline ends came to 11 bases. This CDR3 has 14 residues. Germline V gene lookup returns CDR1 SGHKS and CDR2 YYEKEE (reference sequence). CDR3 nucleotide sequence: TGTGCCAGCAGCTCCCGACTCGTACAAGAGACCCAGTACTTC. This gives the protein CASSSRLVQETQYF.

This clonotype came up many times. The chain joins TRBV4-2 to TRBJ1-1; D unclear. Germline CDR1 reads LGHNA; CDR2 reads YNFKEQ. Trimming took 0 bases from V and 2 from J, leaving 7 bases between them. There are 14 residues in the CDR3. CDR3 sequence (DNA): TGTGCCAGCAGCCAAGATAGCAGAAACACTGAAGCTTTCTTT. It translates to CASSQDSRNTEAFF.

This clonotype has ten or more counts. The chain couples TRBV4-2 to TRBJ1-2; D unclear. This CDR3 is built from 15 residues. Germline CDR1 is LGHNA and CDR2 is YNFKEQ. V was cut by 1 base and J by 4 bases, with 13 bases left in between. The CDR3 region is CASSQGAGQTYGYTF. The CDR3 region has the DNA TGTGCCAGCAGCCAAGGGGCTGGGCAGACCTATGGCTACACCTTC.

The chain has TRBV27 and TRBJ2-7; the D gene is possibly TRBD2 (5 bases). Trimming took 8 bases from V and 2 from J, leaving 13 bases between them. This CDR3 is 13 amino acids long. The germline CDR1 and CDR2 sequences are MNHEY and SMNVEV (reference sequence). The CDR3 sequence is CASGLDGAYEQYF. In DNA, the CDR3 is TGTGCCAGCGGATTGGACGGGGCCTACGAGCAGTACTTC.

This clonotype was seen only once. The chain carries TRBV4-1 and TRBJ2-5, with no clear D. V lost 1 base and J 5 bases, leaving 5 bases between the germline ends. Germline CDR1 MGHRA, CDR2 YSYEKL. The CDR3 runs to 12 residues. CDR3 residues: CASSQVRETQYF. The DNA for the CDR3 is TGCGCCAGCAGCCAAGTACGGGAGACCCAGTACTTC.

The V call is TRBV29-1, the J call TRBJ2-7; TRBD1 agrees at 7 bases. Germline V gene sequence: CDR1 SQVTM, CDR2 ANQGSEA. J was trimmed by 0 bases and V by 4 bases; bases with no gene match: 3. This CDR3 contains 13 residues. The CDR3 here is CSVGTGYSYEQYF. The CDR3 bases are TGCAGCGTTGGGACAGGTTACTCCTACGAGCAGTACTTC.

Only a few counts were recorded for this clonotype. The V and J genes are TRBV5-1 and TRBJ2-1, with 7 bases identical to TRBD1. The J segment lost 0 bases and the V segment lost 4 bases, leaving 10 bases of the junction unmatched. This CDR3 is built from 17 residues. Germline V gene data show CDR1 as SGHRS and CDR2 as YFSETQ. The CDR3 reads CASSGTTGVLSYNEQFF. The CDR3 DNA sequence: TGCGCCAGCAGCGGGACAACAGGGGTTCTCTCCTACAATGAGCAGTTCTTC.

The J gene is TRBJ2-5, the V gene TRBV6-5, with 13 bases that match TRBD2. The CDR3 loop spans 16 amino acids. CDR1 is MNHEY, CDR2 SVGAGI, per germline. V shed 0 bases and J 6 bases; nucleotides not matched to a gene: 4. The chain's CDR3 is CASSYSTSGRGKTQYF. In DNA form, the CDR3 reads TGTGCCAGCAGTTACTCAACTAGCGGGAGGGGGAAGACCCAGTACTTC.

This clonotype was counted only a few times. This chain uses TRBV20-1 with TRBJ1-4; 9 positions match TRBD1. The V and J ends lost 3 bases and 6 bases, in that order; junction bases with no gene match: 5. Germline values: CDR1 DFQATT, CDR2 SNEGSKA (reference sequence). The CDR3 has 14 residues. CDR3 bases: TGCAGTGCTAGTACAGGGGGCCTAGATGAAAAACTGTTTTTT. This gives the protein CSASTGGLDEKLFF.

This chain uses TRBV10-3 with TRBJ2-2; no clear D gene. Between the trimmed V and J ends, which lost 8 bases and 6 bases, there was a span of 13 bases. Germline CDR1 and CDR2: ENHRY and SYGVKD. The CDR3 is 13 residues long. Here the CDR3 DNA reads TGTGCCATCTCCGGGCCCCCGGCCGGGGAGCTGTTTTTT. Residues: CAISGPPAGELFF.

The chain has TRBV7-3 and TRBJ2-2; TRBD1 is a possible D gene (6 bases). The V and J ends lost 5 bases and 5 bases respectively, with 12 bases between them. Germline V gives CDR1 SGHTA, CDR2 FQGTGA. The CDR3 is 14 amino acids. CDR3 region: CASSPTQGTGELFF. Written as DNA, the CDR3 is TGTGCCAGCAGCCCTACCCAGGGGACCGGGGAGCTGTTTTTT.

This clonotype was counted a few times. The chain recombines TRBV6-5 with TRBJ1-2; a possible D gene is TRBD1 (5 bases). This CDR3 is built from 12 residues. Germline loops: CDR1 MNHEY, CDR2 SVGAGI. Trimming stripped 5 bases from V and 8 bases from J, with 12 bases between. The CDR3 sequence: CASSTWGGGYTF. The CDR3 DNA is TGTGCCAGCAGTACCTGGGGCGGCGGCTACACCTTC.

A few counts support this clonotype. V is TRBV7-2 and J is TRBJ1-4, with a tentative D call TRBD1 (5 bases). The CDR3 consists of 15 residues. Germline CDR1 reads SGHTA; CDR2 reads FQGNSA. V dropped 5 bases and J dropped 3 bases, with 13 bases sitting between them. This CDR3 reads CASSPRVGANEKLFF. CDR3 sequence (DNA): TGTGCCAGCAGCCCCAGGGTGGGCGCTAATGAAAAACTGTTTTTT.

The chain joins TRBV10-3 to TRBJ2-7; 7 positions agree with TRBD1. Germline assignment: CDR1 ENHRY and CDR2 SYGVKD. The V and J ends lost 7 bases and 5 bases, in that order; junction bases with no gene match: 8. This CDR3 has 13 residues. This chain's CDR3 is CAIIYRGGHEQYF. The CDR3 coding sequence is TGTGCCATCATCTACAGGGGTGGCCACGAGCAGTACTTC.

The chain uses TRBV12-3 or TRBV12-4 and TRBJ2-3; weak D call: TRBD2 (6 bases). The CDR3 totals 16 residues. V lost 8 bases and J 0 bases, leaving 18 bases between the germline ends. The CDR3 DNA follows: TGTGCCAGCGGGCTACCACCGGGACTGAGCACAGATACGCAGTATTTT. This sequence encodes CASGLPPGLSTDTQYF.

This clonotype was detected many times. The chain uses TRBV12-3 or TRBV12-4 and TRBJ1-1; the D is unclear. This CDR3 is built from 15 residues. Trimming removed 5 bases from V and 0 bases from J, with 13 bases in between. Here the CDR3 reads CASSPLLGMNTEAFF. DNA for the CDR3: TGTGCCAGCAGTCCCCTTCTGGGGATGAACACTGAAGCTTTCTTT.

This rearrangement joins TRBV6-5 to TRBJ1-6, with a weak D call TRBD1 (5 bases). The CDR3 sequence is 17 residues long. Trimming cost V 1 base and J 0 bases, with 10 bases left between them. The germline CDR1 and CDR2 sequences are MNHEY and SVGAGI. The CDR3: CASSYWGGGSYNSPLHF. CDR3 nucleotides: TGTGCCAGCAGTTACTGGGGGGGAGGCTCCTATAATTCACCCCTCCACTTT.

This clonotype was observed a few times. V usage is TRBV7-2 and J usage is TRBJ1-1; TRBD1 agrees at 8 bases. With V trimmed by 8 bases and J by 4 bases, 6 bases remained unmatched. The CDR3 length is 13 residues. Germline V gives CDR1 SGHTA, CDR2 FQGNSA. For the CDR3, the DNA is TGTGCCAGCCGGTCTGACAGGGGCACTGAAGCTTTCTTT. Protein sequence: CASRSDRGTEAFF.

The chain recombines TRBV7-9 with TRBJ1-2; D might be TRBD1 (5 bases). Germline V gives CDR1 SEHNR, CDR2 FQNEAQ (reference sequence). The CDR3 runs 14 residues. V was shortened by 3 bases and J by 4 bases, with 12 bases between the two germline ends. This CDR3 reads CASSFERDLYGYTF. In nucleotides, the CDR3 is TGTGCCAGCAGCTTTGAGAGGGACCTCTATGGCTACACCTTC.

The V gene is TRBV20-1, the J gene TRBJ1-3; no clear D. The CDR3 contains 13 residues. V lost 3 bases, J lost 2 bases, and 8 bases lay in between. Germline CDR1 DFQATT, CDR2 SNEGSKA (reference sequence). The CDR3: CSASLGAGNTIYF. In DNA form, the CDR3 reads TGCAGTGCTAGTTTGGGAGCTGGAAACACCATATATTTT.

The chain has TRBV20-1 and TRBJ1-4, with no clear D. Trimming took 6 bases from V and 5 from J, leaving 10 bases between them. The CDR3 consists of 12 residues. CDR1 is DFQATT, CDR2 SNEGSKA, per germline (reference sequence). As DNA, the CDR3 is TGCAGTGCAGACCCGGGGAATGAAAAACTGTTTTTT. Encoded protein: CSADPGNEKLFF.

The chain recombines TRBV6-2 or TRBV6-3 with TRBJ1-4; 8 bases line up with TRBD1. This CDR3 region has 17 residues. Germline loops: CDR1 MNHEY, CDR2 SVGEGT. Germline trimming cut 5 bases from V and 8 bases from J; bases unmatched to any gene: 16. The chain's CDR3 is CASSIRGLLFPKEKLFF. CDR3 bases: TGTGCCAGCAGTATCAGGGGGCTCCTCTTTCCGAAGGAAAAACTGTTTTTT.